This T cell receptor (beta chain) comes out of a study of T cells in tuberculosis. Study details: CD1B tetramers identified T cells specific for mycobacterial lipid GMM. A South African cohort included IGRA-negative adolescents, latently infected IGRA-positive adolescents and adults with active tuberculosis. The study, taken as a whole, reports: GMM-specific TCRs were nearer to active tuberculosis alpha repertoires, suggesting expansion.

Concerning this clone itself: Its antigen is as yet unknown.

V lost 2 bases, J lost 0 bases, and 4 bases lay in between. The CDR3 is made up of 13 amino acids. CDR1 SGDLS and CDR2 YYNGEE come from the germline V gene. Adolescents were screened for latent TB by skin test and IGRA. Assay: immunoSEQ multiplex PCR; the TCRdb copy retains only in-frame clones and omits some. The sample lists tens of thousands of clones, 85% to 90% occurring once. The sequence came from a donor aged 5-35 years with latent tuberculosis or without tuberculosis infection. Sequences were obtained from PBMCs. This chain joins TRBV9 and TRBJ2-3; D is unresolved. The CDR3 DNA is TGTGCCAGCAGCGTTGTAAGCACAGATACGCAGTATTTT. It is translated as CASSVVSTDTQYF.